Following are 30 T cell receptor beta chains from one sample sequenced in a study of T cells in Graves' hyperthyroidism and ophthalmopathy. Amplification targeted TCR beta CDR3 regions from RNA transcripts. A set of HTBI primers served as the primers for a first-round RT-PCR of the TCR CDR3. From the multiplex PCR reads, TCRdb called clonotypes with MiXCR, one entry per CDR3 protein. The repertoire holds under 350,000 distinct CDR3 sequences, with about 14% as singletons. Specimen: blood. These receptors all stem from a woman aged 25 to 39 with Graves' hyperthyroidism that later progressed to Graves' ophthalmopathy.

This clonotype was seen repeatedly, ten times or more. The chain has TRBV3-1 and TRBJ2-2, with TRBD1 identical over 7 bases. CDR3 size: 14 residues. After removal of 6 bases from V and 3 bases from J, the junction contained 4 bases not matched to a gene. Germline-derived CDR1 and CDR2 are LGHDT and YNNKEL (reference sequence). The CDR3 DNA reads TGTGCCAGCAGTCAAACAGGGGACACCGGGGAGCTGTTTTTT. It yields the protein CASSQTGDTGELFF.

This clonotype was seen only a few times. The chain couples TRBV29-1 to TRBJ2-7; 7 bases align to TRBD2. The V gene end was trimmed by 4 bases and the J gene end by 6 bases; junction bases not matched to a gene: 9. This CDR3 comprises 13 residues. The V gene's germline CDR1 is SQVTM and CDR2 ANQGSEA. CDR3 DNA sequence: TGCAGCGTTGTGTGGGCGGGAGACGGCGAGCAGTACTTC. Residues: CSVVWAGDGEQYF.

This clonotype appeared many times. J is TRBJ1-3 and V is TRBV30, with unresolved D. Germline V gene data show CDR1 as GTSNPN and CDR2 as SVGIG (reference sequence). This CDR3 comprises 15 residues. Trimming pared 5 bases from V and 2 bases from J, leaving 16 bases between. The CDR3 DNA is TGTGCCTGGGTCCTTAGAGGAATCCCTGGAAACACCATATATTTT. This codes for CAWVLRGIPGNTIYF.

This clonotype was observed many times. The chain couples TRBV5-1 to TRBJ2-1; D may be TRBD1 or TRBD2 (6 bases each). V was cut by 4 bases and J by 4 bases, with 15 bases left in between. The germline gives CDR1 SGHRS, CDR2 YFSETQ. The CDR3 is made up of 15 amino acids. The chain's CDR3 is CASSGGTTMYNEQFF. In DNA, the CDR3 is TGCGCCAGCAGCGGCGGGACAACCATGTACAATGAGCAGTTCTTC.

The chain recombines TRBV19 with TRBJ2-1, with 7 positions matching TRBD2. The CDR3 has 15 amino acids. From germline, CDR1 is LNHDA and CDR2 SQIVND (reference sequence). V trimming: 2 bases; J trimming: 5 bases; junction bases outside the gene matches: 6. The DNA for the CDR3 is TGTGCCAGTAGTATAACCCTAGCGGCTAACAATGAGCAGTTCTTC. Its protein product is CASSITLAANNEQFF.

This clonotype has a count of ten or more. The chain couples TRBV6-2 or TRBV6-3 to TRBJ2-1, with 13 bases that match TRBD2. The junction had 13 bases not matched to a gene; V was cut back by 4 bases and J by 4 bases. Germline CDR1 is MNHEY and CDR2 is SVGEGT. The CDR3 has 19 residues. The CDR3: CASSSAGTSGIGSYNEQFF. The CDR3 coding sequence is TGTGCCAGCAGTTCGGCCGGGACTAGCGGGATCGGATCTTACAATGAGCAGTTCTTC.

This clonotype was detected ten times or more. Here the CDR3 DNA reads TGTGCCAGCAGTCCAAGCTATTCTGGAAACACCATATATTTT. Translating gives CASSPSYSGNTIYF. V usage is TRBV27 and J usage is TRBJ1-3; D is unclear. From germline, CDR1 is MNHEY and CDR2 SMNVEV (reference sequence). This CDR3 is 14 amino acids long. Trimming left V 5 bases short and J 1 base short, with 9 bases between.

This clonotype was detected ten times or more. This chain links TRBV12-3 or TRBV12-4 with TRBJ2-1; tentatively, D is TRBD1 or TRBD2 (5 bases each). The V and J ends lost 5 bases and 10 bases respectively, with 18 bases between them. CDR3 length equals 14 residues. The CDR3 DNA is TGTGCCAGCAGTCCGTTCCAGGGAGTAGGGGAGCAGTTCTTC. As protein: CASSPFQGVGEQFF.

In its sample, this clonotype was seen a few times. CDR3 coding DNA: TGCGCCAGCAGCTTCGATAACACCATATATTTT. This encodes CASSFDNTIYF. The genes are TRBV5-1 and TRBJ1-3; unclear D gene. The CDR3 has 11 amino acids. The germline V and J ends were trimmed by 2 bases and 7 bases, with 4 bases remaining between them. CDR1 and CDR2 (germline): SGHRS, YFSETQ.

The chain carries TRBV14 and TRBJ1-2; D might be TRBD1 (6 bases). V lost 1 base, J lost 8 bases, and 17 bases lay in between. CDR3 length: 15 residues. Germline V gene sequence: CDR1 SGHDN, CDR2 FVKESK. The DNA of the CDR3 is TGTGCCAGCAGCCAAGTCTCAACGGGGGCTCGAGGCTACACCTTC. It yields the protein CASSQVSTGARGYTF.

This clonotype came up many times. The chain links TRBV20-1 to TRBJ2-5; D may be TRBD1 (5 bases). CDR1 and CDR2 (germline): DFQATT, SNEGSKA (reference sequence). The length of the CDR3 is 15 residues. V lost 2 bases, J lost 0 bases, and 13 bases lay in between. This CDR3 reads CSARKDNGYQETQYF. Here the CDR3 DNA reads TGCAGTGCTAGAAAGGACAACGGGTACCAAGAGACCCAGTACTTC.

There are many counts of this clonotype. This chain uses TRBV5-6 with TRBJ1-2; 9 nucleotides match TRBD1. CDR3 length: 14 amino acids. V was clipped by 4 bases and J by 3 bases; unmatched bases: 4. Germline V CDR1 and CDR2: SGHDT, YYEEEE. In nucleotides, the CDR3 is TGTGCCAGCAGCCGGGGACAGGGCGACTATGGCTACACCTTC. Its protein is CASSRGQGDYGYTF.

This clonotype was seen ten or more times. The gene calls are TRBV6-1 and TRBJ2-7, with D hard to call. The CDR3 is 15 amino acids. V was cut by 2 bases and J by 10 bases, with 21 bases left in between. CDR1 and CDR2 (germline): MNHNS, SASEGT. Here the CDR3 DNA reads TGTGCCAGCAGTGAAAACGGCCGACTCCTACGAGACCAGTACTTC. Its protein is CASSENGRLLRDQYF.

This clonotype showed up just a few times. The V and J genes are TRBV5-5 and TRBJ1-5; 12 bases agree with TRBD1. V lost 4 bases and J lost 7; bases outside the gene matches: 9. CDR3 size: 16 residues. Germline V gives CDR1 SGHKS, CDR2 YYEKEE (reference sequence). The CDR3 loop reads CASSRSPGQGAQPQHF. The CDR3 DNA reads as TGTGCCAGCAGCCGATCTCCGGGACAGGGGGCACAGCCCCAGCATTTT.

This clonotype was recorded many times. In DNA form, the CDR3 reads TGTGCCAGCAGTTTAGTCGGGCCCCGGGTGGAGACCCAGTACTTC. This translates into CASSLVGPRVETQYF. This sequence joins TRBV12-3 or TRBV12-4 and TRBJ2-5; no clear D. Trimming pared 1 base from V and 5 bases from J, leaving 14 bases between. This CDR3 is built from 15 residues.

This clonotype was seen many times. In DNA form, the CDR3 reads TGTGCCAGCAGCTTAGTCGGTCCGAGCGGAGTGTACCAAGAGACCCAGTACTTC. This encodes CASSLVGPSGVYQETQYF. The rearrangement joins TRBV11-2 to TRBJ2-5; a weak D match, TRBD2 (5 bases). Trimming cost V 1 base and J 0 bases, with 18 bases left between them. The CDR3 consists of 18 residues. The germline CDR1 and CDR2 sequences are SGHAT and FQNNGV.

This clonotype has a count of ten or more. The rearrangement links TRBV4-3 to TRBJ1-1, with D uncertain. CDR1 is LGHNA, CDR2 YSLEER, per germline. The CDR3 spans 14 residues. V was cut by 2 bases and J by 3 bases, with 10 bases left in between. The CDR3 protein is CASSQSLVDTEAFF. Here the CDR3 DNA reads TGCGCCAGCAGCCAATCCTTAGTCGACACTGAAGCTTTCTTT.

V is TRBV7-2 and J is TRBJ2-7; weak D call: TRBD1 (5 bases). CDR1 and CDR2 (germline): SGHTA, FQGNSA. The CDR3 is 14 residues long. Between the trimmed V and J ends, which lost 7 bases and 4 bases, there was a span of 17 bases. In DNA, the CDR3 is TGTGCCAGCAACTTGGGCAGGGCTGGGTACGAGCAGTACTTC. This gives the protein CASNLGRAGYEQYF.

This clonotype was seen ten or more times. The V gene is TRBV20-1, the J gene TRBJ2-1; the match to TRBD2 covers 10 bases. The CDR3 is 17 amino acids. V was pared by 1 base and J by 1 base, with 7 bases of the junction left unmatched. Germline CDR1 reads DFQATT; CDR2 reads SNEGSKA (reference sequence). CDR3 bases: TGCAGTGCTAGAGTCTTCTCTAGCGGGGGTTCCTACAATGAGCAGTTCTTC. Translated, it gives CSARVFSSGGSYNEQFF.

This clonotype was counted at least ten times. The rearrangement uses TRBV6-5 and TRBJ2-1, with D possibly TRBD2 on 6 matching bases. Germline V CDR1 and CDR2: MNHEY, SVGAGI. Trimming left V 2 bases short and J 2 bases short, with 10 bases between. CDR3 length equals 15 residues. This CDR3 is CASSYTGETYNEQFF. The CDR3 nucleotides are TGTGCCAGCAGTTACACGGGGGAGACCTACAATGAGCAGTTCTTC.

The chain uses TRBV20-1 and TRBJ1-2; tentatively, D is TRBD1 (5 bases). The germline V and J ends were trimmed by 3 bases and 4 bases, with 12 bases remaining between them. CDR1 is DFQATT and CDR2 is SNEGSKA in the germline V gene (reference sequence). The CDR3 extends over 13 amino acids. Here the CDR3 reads CSARTALGYGYTF. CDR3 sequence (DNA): TGCAGTGCTAGGACAGCACTGGGCTATGGCTACACCTTC.

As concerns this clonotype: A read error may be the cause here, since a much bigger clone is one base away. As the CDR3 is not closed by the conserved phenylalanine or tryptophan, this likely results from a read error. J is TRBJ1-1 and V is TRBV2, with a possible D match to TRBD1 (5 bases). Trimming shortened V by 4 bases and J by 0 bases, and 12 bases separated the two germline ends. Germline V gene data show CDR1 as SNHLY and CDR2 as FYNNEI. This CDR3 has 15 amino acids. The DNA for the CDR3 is TGTGCCAGCAGTGGCCAGGGTTACATGAACACTGAAGCTTTCTCT. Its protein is CASSGQGYMNTEAFS.

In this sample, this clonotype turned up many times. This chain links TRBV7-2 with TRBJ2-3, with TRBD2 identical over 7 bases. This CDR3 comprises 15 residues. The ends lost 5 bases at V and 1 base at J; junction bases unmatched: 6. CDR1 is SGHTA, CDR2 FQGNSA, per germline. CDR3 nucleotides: TGTGCCAGCAGCACCGGGACTATTCGCACAGATACGCAGTATTTT. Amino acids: CASSTGTIRTDTQYF.

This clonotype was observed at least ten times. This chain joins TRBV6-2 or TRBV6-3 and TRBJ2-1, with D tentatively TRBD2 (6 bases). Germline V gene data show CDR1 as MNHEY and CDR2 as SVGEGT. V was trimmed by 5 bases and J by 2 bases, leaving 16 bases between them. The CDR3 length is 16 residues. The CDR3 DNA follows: TGTGCCAGCAGTCGGGGGTGGCAGGGAGCCTACAATGAGCAGTTCTTC. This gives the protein CASSRGWQGAYNEQFF.

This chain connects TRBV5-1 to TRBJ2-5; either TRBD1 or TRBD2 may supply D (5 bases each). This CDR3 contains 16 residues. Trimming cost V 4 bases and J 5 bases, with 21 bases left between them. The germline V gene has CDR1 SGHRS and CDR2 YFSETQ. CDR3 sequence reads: CASSLRYRGPEETQYF. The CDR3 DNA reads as TGCGCCAGCAGCCTACGCTACCGGGGCCCAGAGGAGACCCAGTACTTC.

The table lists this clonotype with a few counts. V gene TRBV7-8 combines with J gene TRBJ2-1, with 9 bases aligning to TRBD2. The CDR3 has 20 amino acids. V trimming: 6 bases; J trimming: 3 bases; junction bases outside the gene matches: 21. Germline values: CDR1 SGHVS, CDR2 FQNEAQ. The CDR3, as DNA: TGTGCCAGCAGTCTAACTTCAGCCCGGAGGACTAGCGACTACTACAATGAGCAGTTCTTC. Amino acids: CASSLTSARRTSDYYNEQFF.

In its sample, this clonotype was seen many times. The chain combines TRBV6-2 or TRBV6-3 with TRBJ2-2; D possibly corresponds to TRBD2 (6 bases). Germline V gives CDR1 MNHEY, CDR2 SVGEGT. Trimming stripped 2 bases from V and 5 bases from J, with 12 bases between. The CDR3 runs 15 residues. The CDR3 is CASSYGGGATGELFF. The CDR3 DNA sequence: TGTGCCAGCAGTTACGGCGGAGGGGCAACCGGGGAGCTGTTTTTT.

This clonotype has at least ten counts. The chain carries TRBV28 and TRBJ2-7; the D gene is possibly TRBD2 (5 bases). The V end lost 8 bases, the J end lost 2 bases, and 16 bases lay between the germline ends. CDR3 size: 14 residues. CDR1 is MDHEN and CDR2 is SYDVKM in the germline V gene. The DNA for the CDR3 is TGTGCCAGCTCCGGAGAAGGACTGCCCTACGAGCAGTACTTC. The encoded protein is CASSGEGLPYEQYF.

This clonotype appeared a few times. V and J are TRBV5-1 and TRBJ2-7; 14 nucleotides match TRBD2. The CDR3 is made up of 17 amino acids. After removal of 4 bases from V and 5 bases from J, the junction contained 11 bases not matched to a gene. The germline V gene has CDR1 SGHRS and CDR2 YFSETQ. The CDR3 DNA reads TGCGCCAGCAGCCGCGTCGGGACTAGCGGGAGTACCGACGAGCAGTACTTC. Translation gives CASSRVGTSGSTDEQYF.

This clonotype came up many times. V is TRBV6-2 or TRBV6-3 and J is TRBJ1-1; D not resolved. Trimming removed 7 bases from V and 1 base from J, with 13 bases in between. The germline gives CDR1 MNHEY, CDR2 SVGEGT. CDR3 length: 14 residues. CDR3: CASIHENQNTEAFF. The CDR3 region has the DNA TGTGCCAGCATACACGAGAACCAGAACACTGAAGCTTTCTTT.